The next 26 T cell receptor beta chains were all read from a single sample in a study of blood T cell repertoires in COVID-19. Sequencing was performed with immunoSEQ multiplex PCR; in TCRdb, only in-frame clones are kept and a portion is missing. The table includes 57,000 or so clones, roughly 76% detected once. Sample: peripheral blood. The receptor set was obtained from a man aged 50 to 59 with active or convalescent COVID-19.

For the CDR3, the DNA is TGTGCCAGCACCCGGGTGAATGAGCAGTTCTTC. Its translation: CASTRVNEQFF. The chain is built from TRBV6-6 and TRBJ2-1; D is uncertain. V lost 7 bases to trimming and J lost 7 bases, with 8 bases between them. This CDR3 has 11 amino acids. Germline V gene lookup returns CDR1 MNHNY and CDR2 SVGAGI (reference sequence).

The chain joins TRBV7-9 to TRBJ1-2, with 10 bases fitting TRBD1. The length of the CDR3 is 15 residues. The J segment lost 7 bases and the V segment lost 2 bases, leaving 7 bases of the junction unmatched. Germline V gene lookup returns CDR1 SEHNR and CDR2 FQNEAQ (reference sequence). CDR3 amino acids: CASSLTVGQGGGYTF. The CDR3 DNA follows: TGTGCCAGCAGCTTAACTGTTGGACAGGGGGGTGGCTACACCTTC.

The chain has TRBV27 and TRBJ1-1; D may be TRBD1 (6 bases). Trimming took off 5 bases at V and 1 base at J, with 17 bases between the two ends. CDR3 size: 16 residues. Germline values: CDR1 MNHEY, CDR2 SMNVEV (reference sequence). The CDR3 reads CASSLTPQGQNTEAFF. The DNA of the CDR3 is TGTGCCAGCAGTCTCACCCCACAGGGACAGAACACTGAAGCTTTCTTT.

The J gene is TRBJ2-7, the V gene TRBV7-2; 11 bases line up with TRBD2. V was pared by 3 bases and J by 2 bases, with 0 bases of the junction left unmatched. The CDR3 is 14 amino acids. Germline CDR1 SGHTA, CDR2 FQGNSA. DNA of the CDR3: TGTGCCAGCAGCTTTAGCGGGGGGGCCTACGAGCAGTACTTC. Protein product: CASSFSGGAYEQYF. Variable domain in full (rest from reference TRBV7-2 and TRBJ2-7): GAGVSQSPSNKVTEKGKDVELRCDPISGHTALYWYRQSLGQGLEFLIYFQGNSAPDKSGLPSDRFSAERTGGSVSTLTIQRTQQEDSAVYLCASSFSGGAYEQYFGPGTRLTVT.

The gene calls are TRBV6-2 or TRBV6-3 and TRBJ2-1; TRBD2 matches at 8 bases. The CDR3 consists of 18 residues. Trimming removed 2 bases from V and 3 bases from J; junction bases left unmatched: 12. Germline assignment: CDR1 MNHEY and CDR2 SVGEGT. The CDR3 region is CASSYGLPGGPNYNEQFF. Here the CDR3 DNA reads TGTGCCAGCAGTTACGGGTTGCCGGGGGGGCCGAACTACAATGAGCAGTTCTTC.

There are a few counts of this clone. This chain connects TRBV3-1 (or the pseudogene TRBV3-2) to TRBJ2-5; 8 nucleotides agree with TRBD1. CDR1 is LGHDT and CDR2 is YNNKEL in the germline V gene (reference sequence). V was clipped by 3 bases and J by 5 bases; unmatched bases: 8. CDR3 length equals 15 residues. CDR3 sequence reads: CASSHVDRARETQYF. The CDR3 coding sequence is TGTGCCAGCAGCCATGTGGACAGGGCCCGCGAGACCCAGTACTTC.

This clone was counted once. The chain has TRBV30 and TRBJ1-4; D is unresolved. Trimming took 2 bases from V and 4 from J, leaving 23 bases between them. CDR1 is GTSNPN, CDR2 SVGIG, per germline (reference sequence). The length of the CDR3 is 18 residues. CDR3 loop: CAWSTAGWRLNLNEKLFF. Here the CDR3 DNA reads TGTGCCTGGAGTACTGCGGGTTGGCGCCTTAACCTTAATGAAAAACTGTTTTTT.

At least ten counts were recorded for this clone. The chain carries TRBV5-1 and TRBJ1-1, with 7 bases fitting TRBD1. This CDR3 comprises 13 residues. V shed 4 bases, J shed 10 bases, and the junction held 10 bases outside the gene matches. Per the germline V gene, CDR1 is SGHRS and CDR2 is YFSETQ. The CDR3 DNA reads as TGCGCCAGCAGCGAAAACGCAGGGGGTGTAGCTTTCTTT. Translation gives CASSENAGGVAFF.

This CDR3 is CASSLGEGFLNTEAFF. The CDR3 DNA follows: TGCGCCAGCAGCTTGGGCGAGGGATTTTTGAACACTGAAGCTTTCTTT. This chain uses TRBV5-1 with TRBJ1-1, with no clear D. Trimming pared 0 bases from V and 0 bases from J, leaving 12 bases between. Germline CDR1 SGHRS, CDR2 YFSETQ. The CDR3 runs 16 residues. The full variable domain, with the rest looked up from reference TRBV5-1 and TRBJ1-1, is KAGVTQTPRYLIKTRGQQVTLSCSPISGHRSVSWYQQTPGQGLQFLFEYFSETQRNKGNFPGRFSGRQFSNSRSEMNVSTLELGDSALYLCASSLGEGFLNTEAFFGQGTRLTVV.

This sequence joins TRBV3-1 (or the pseudogene TRBV3-2) and TRBJ2-7, with 7 bases aligning to TRBD2. The CDR3 extends over 14 amino acids. Germline CDR1 and CDR2: LGHDT and YNNKEL (reference sequence). Trimming at V came to 6 bases and at J to 0 bases, leaving 5 bases not matched to a gene. The CDR3 spells CASRPAGSSYEQYF. Written as DNA, the CDR3 is TGTGCCAGCAGGCCAGCGGGGAGCTCCTACGAGCAGTACTTC.

The chain couples TRBV7-3 to TRBJ2-1; 10 positions agree with TRBD1. Unmatched junction bases numbered 2, after V lost 2 bases and J lost 7 bases. The CDR3 has 14 residues. Germline V gene data show CDR1 as SGHTA and CDR2 as FQGTGA. The CDR3 spells CASSLLGQGNEQFF. The CDR3 DNA reads TGTGCCAGCAGCTTATTGGGACAGGGGAATGAGCAGTTCTTC.

The chain recombines TRBV21-1 with TRBJ2-7; TRBD1 is the table's D call, not checked against the DNA. TRBV21-1 is a known pseudogene. CDR3 length: 13 amino acids. CDR3 DNA: TGTGCCAGCAGCAAGGGTCCCAGGTACGAGCAGTACTTC. Protein sequence: CASSKGPRYEQYF.

The sample holds one count of this clone. The J gene is TRBJ1-2, the V gene TRBV6-5, with D hard to call. This CDR3 region has 15 residues. Looked up from germline, CDR1 is MNHEY and CDR2 is SVGAGI. V was clipped by 0 bases and J by 3 bases, with 11 bases between them. The CDR3 DNA follows: TGTGCCAGCAGTTACTCGAGGGTGGAGCACTATGGCTACACCTTC. It yields the protein CASSYSRVEHYGYTF.

This clone was seen a handful of times. The chain recombines TRBV5-6 with TRBJ2-4; the match to TRBD1 covers 7 bases. CDR3 length: 12 amino acids. Germline CDR1 reads SGHDT; CDR2 reads YYEEEE. Germline trimming cut 0 bases from V and 9 bases from J; bases unmatched to any gene: 0. CDR3 sequence: CASSLDRGIQYF. In DNA form, the CDR3 reads TGTGCCAGCAGCTTGGACAGGGGCATTCAGTACTTC.

The chain joins TRBV5-4 to TRBJ1-1; 7 nucleotides match TRBD1. Germline V gives CDR1 SGHNT, CDR2 YYREEE (reference sequence). This CDR3 is built from 14 residues. Trimming cost V 4 bases and J 7 bases; bases outside gene matches: 10. The CDR3 spells CASSAVGGRGEAFF. As DNA, the CDR3 is TGTGCCAGCAGCGCAGTAGGGGGCCGGGGTGAAGCTTTCTTT. Filled out from reference TRBV5-4 and TRBJ1-1, the complete variable domain reads ETGVTQSPTHLIKTRGQQVTLRCSSQSGHNTVSWYQQALGQGPQFIFQYYREEENGRGNFPPRFSGLQFPNYSSELNVNALELDDSALYLCASSAVGGRGEAFFGQGTRLTVV.

The CDR3 DNA is TGCGCCAGCCAGGGGTTCGTCGACGAGACCCAGTACTTC. This translates into CASQGFVDETQYF. V gene TRBV5-1 combines with J gene TRBJ2-5, with D tentatively TRBD1 (6 bases). CDR3 size: 13 residues. V was shortened by 7 bases and J by 5 bases, with 15 bases between the two germline ends. Germline CDR1 reads SGHRS; CDR2 reads YFSETQ.

CDR3 residues: CASSASPGEGTDTQYF. For the CDR3, the DNA is TGTGCCAGCAGCGCATCCCCAGGGGAGGGGACAGATACGCAGTATTTT. The V call is TRBV13, the J call TRBJ2-3; TRBD2 might be the D (7 bases). This CDR3 contains 16 residues. Looked up from germline, CDR1 is PRHDT and CDR2 is FYEKMQ (reference sequence). Trimming took off 5 bases at V and 3 bases at J, with 18 bases between the two ends.

The J gene is TRBJ2-7, the V gene TRBV5-4, with 7 bases that match TRBD1. The CDR3 loop spans 14 amino acids. CDR1 is SGHNT and CDR2 is YYREEE in the germline V gene (reference sequence). V dropped 4 bases and J dropped 5; count of bases not matched to a gene: 9. In DNA, the CDR3 is TGTGCCAGCAGCGAGACAGGGCTATCCAACGAGCAGTACTTC. It encodes CASSETGLSNEQYF.

The chain combines TRBV21-1 with TRBJ1-2. TRBV21-1 counts as a pseudogene. The CDR3 is made up of 15 amino acids. This CDR3 is CASSKRTGANYGYTF. As DNA, the CDR3 is TGTGCCAGCAGCAAAAGGACTGGGGCTAACTATGGCTACACCTTC.

The CDR3, as DNA: TGTGCCAGCAAGTCGGACAGTCAGCCCCAGCATTTT. Its translation is CASKSDSQPQHF. The rearrangement links TRBV2 to TRBJ1-5; D may be TRBD1 (6 bases). Germline V gene data show CDR1 as SNHLY and CDR2 as FYNNEI. The CDR3 covers 12 residues. V was pared by 7 bases and J by 6 bases, with 10 bases between. Looking up the rest from reference TRBV2 and TRBJ1-5 gives the full variable domain: EPEVTQTPSHQVTQMGQEVILRCVPISNHLYFYWYRQILGQKVEFLVSFYNNEISEKSEIFDDQFSVERPDGSNFTLKIRSTKLEDSAMYFCASKSDSQPQHFGDGTRLSIL.

The chain employs TRBV7-2 and TRBJ1-6; D remains ambiguous. With 5 bases removed from V and 8 bases from J, the gap between germline ends came to 13 bases. This CDR3 has 14 residues. Germline V gives CDR1 SGHTA, CDR2 FQGNSA. CDR3 coding DNA: TGTGCCAGCAGCCCCGGCCAGGCTTATTCACCCCTCCACTTT. It codes for CASSPGQAYSPLHF.

CDR3 sequence (DNA): TGTGCCACCCTTGATGGACAGACGGGCGAAAAACTGTTTTTT. It codes for CATLDGQTGEKLFF. The chain combines TRBV7-6 with TRBJ1-4; D is possibly TRBD1 (6 bases). Germline CDR1 reads SGHVS; CDR2 reads FNYEAQ. The CDR3 contains 14 residues. Trimming removed 10 bases from V and 8 bases from J, with 20 bases in between.

In its sample, this clone was seen a few times. The chain combines TRBV27 with TRBJ2-3, with a possible D match to TRBD1 (7 bases). Germline loops: CDR1 MNHEY, CDR2 SMNVEV (reference sequence). This CDR3 is built from 17 residues. V was cut by 5 bases and J by 2 bases, with 20 bases left in between. CDR3 nucleotides: TGTGCCAGCAGTAAAAATCACAGGGGACTTTACACAGATACGCAGTATTTT. Amino acids: CASSKNHRGLYTDTQYF.

V and J are TRBV6-1 and TRBJ1-2, with 7 bases fitting TRBD1. V was pared by 4 bases and J by 4 bases, with 12 bases of the junction left unmatched. This CDR3 region has 16 residues. Germline V gene lookup returns CDR1 MNHNS and CDR2 SASEGT. The DNA of the CDR3 is TGTGCCAGCAGTGGTGGGCGACAGGGAGAAGGCTATGGCTACACCTTC. Translated, it gives CASSGGRQGEGYGYTF.

The gene calls are TRBV4-2 and TRBJ1-5, with 7 bases identical to TRBD1. The CDR3 length is 14 residues. Germline V gives CDR1 LGHNA, CDR2 YNFKEQ. V was clipped by 6 bases and J by 5 bases; unmatched bases: 7. CDR3 sequence reads: CASSPGTDYQPQHF. DNA of the CDR3: TGTGCCAGCAGTCCCGGGACAGATTATCAGCCCCAGCATTTT.

V and J are TRBV30 and TRBJ2-7; tentatively, D is TRBD2 (5 bases). Germline V gene sequence: CDR1 GTSNPN, CDR2 SVGIG (reference sequence). Trimming removed 3 bases at V and 1 base at J, with 13 bases between. The CDR3 is 14 amino acids. The CDR3 region is CAWSHGGPSYEQYF. In DNA, the CDR3 is TGTGCCTGGAGCCACGGAGGTCCGTCCTACGAGCAGTACTTC.